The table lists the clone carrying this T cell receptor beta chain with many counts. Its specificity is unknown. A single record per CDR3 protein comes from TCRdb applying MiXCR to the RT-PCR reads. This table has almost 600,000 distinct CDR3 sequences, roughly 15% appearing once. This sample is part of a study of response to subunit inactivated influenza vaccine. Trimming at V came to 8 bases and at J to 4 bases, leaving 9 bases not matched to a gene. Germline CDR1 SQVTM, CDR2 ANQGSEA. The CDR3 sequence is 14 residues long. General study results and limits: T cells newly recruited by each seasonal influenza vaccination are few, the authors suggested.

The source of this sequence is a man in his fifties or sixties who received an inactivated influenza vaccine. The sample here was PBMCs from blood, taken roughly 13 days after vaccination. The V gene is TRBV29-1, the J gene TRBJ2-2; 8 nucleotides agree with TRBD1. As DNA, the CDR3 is TGCAGCTTCCATACAGGGGGAATCACCGGGGAGCTGTTTTTT. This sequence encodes CSFHTGGITGELFF.